These 3 T cell receptor beta chains share one sample of origin, sequenced in a study of identical twins. TCRdb called the 5' RACE reads again in MiXCR, with one record for every CDR3 protein. The table records around 480,000 distinct CDR3 sequences, approximately 14% of them present only once. These same records also appear under a second study, on yellow fever vaccine responses in identical twins.

The sequencing input was CD4+ T cells sorted from blood. The receptor source for this set is a young woman in good health.

This clonotype has a count of ten or more. This rearrangement joins TRBV6-1 to TRBJ2-3, with 11 bases matching TRBD1. The CDR3 covers 16 residues. The V and J ends lost 10 bases and 2 bases, in that order; junction bases with no gene match: 11. Germline V gene sequence: CDR1 MNHNS, CDR2 SASEGT. CDR3 residues: CATRTGGSRNTDTQYF. The CDR3 nucleotides are TGTGCCACCCGGACAGGGGGCTCACGGAACACAGATACGCAGTATTTT.

V gene TRBV6-5 combines with J gene TRBJ2-7; no clear D gene. V lost 0 bases, J lost 3 bases, and 6 bases lay in between. This CDR3 region has 13 residues. The germline CDR1 and CDR2 sequences are MNHEY and SVGAGI. CDR3 in DNA: TGTGCCAGCAGTTACTCATCCCTCTACGAGCAGTACTTC. It encodes CASSYSSLYEQYF.

CDR3: CATRTGYSNQPQHF. The CDR3 nucleotides are TGTGCCACCCGGACAGGGTATAGCAATCAGCCCCAGCATTTT. This rearrangement joins TRBV6-1 to TRBJ1-5; 8 nucleotides align to TRBD1. The germline gives CDR1 MNHNS, CDR2 SASEGT. The CDR3 has 14 residues. The junction had 5 bases not matched to a gene; V was cut back by 10 bases and J by 0 bases.